The rows below give T cell receptor beta chains drawn from one sample of a study of blood T cell repertoires in COVID-19. Generated by immunoSEQ multiplex PCR, the TCRdb table keeps only in-frame clones and is missing some. The sample has approximately 200,000 clones; about nine tenths are singletons. The sequenced sample was PBMCs or T cells enriched from blood (not recorded which). Source of these receptors: a woman aged 30 to 39 who had recovered from COVID-19. Both conserved end residues are trimmed from each CDR3. Part of the rows lack a size; the others show once, few, many or a class for expanded clones.

TRBV30	TRBJ1-6	.	AWGTGTGHSPLH
TRBV2	TRBJ1-2	.	ASREGQGLGYT
TRBV4-1	TRBJ2-2	.	ASSQVGGGLGTGELF
TRBV24-1	TRBJ2-7	.	ATSEPPPEARQY
TRBV19	TRBJ2-3	.	ASSISGGTDTQY
TRBV19	TRBJ1-1	.	ASSLTGMMNTEAF
TRBV5-1	TRBJ1-1	.	ASSLETGSDTEAF
TRBV28	TRBJ1-1	.	ASSLGGTVNTEAF
TRBV5-4	TRBJ2-3	.	ASSLPSGSSDTQY
TRBV28	TRBJ2-1	.	ASSSPGLAGGPWQF
TRBV27	TRBJ2-7	.	ASTHTGTGEQY
TRBV10-3	TRBJ2-3	.	AIRLAQYPDTQY
TRBV4-3	TRBJ2-7	.	ASSPSGQGAYEQY
TRBV29-1	TRBJ1-2	.	SVEDRTAYGYT
TRBV12-5	TRBJ2-2	once	ASGLSSAGELF
TRBV4-3	TRBJ2-7	.	ASSQDTGNYEQY